Listed below are T cell receptor beta chains from one sample, sequenced in a study of vaccination effects on CD4 cells after COVID-19. Here immunoSEQ multiplex PCR was the method, and the copy in TCRdb shows in-frame clones only, minus some. In the table there are 50,000 to 80,000 clones, more than 60% of which are singletons. The antigens for these receptors are not known. The starting material was CD4+ T cells from PBMCs cultured without peptide, obtained after COVID-19 vaccination. These receptors all come from a human donor who received a COVID-19 vaccine. CDR3s include the opening cysteine and the closing phenylalanine or tryptophan. Each record gives: clone size, J gene, D gene, V gene, CDR3 protein, CDR3 DNA. A D gene is named only where the DNA matches it firmly. A clone size is listed for some rows: how often the clone was seen (once, few, many), or a class if it is expanded.

-	TRBJ1-3	-	TRBV7-2	CASSPIGSSGNTIYF	TGTGCCAGCAGCCCCATAGGTAGCTCTGGAAACACCATATATTTT
-	TRBJ1-2	-	TRBV18	CASSPLSQNYGYTF	TGTGCCAGCTCACCGCTCTCCCAGAACTATGGCTACACCTTC
-	TRBJ2-2	-	TRBV24-1	CATRGDTGELFF	TGTGCCACCCGCGGAGACACCGGGGAGCTGTTTTTT
-	TRBJ1-2	-	TRBV11-2	CASSLQIGRDGYTF	TGTGCCAGCAGCCTCCAAATAGGGCGGGATGGCTACACCTTC
-	TRBJ2-4	TRBD1	TRBV9	CASSATGSSVIQYF	TGTGCCAGCAGCGCGACAGGGTCTTCGGTCATTCAGTACTTC
-	TRBJ1-4	-	TRBV29-1	CSVVHQGGEKLFF	TGCAGCGTTGTCCATCAGGGCGGAGAAAAACTGTTTTTT
few	TRBJ1-1	-	TRBV13	CASSSLHSLNTEAFF	TGTGCCAGCAGCTCCCTACACAGCCTGAACACTGAAGCTTTCTTT
-	TRBJ2-2	TRBD1	TRBV30	CAWSAGQGFRELFF	TGTGCCTGGAGTGCGGGACAGGGGTTTAGGGAGCTGTTTTTT
-	TRBJ1-1	TRBD1	TRBV7-3	CASSRDRGSTEAFF	TGTGCCAGCAGCCGCGACAGGGGTTCCACTGAAGCTTTCTTT
-	TRBJ1-5	-	TRBV19	CASSIFSGVGSNQPQHF	TGTGCCAGTAGTATATTCAGCGGGGTTGGAAGCAATCAGCCCCAGCATTTT
-	TRBJ1-5	TRBD1	TRBV28	CASSLSHRGGGQPQHF	TGTGCCAGCAGTTTATCTCACAGGGGAGGTGGCCAGCCCCAGCATTTT
-	TRBJ1-5	-	TRBV5-6	CASSNAAGSWAQPQHF	TGTGCCAGCAGCAACGCCGCAGGGTCTTGGGCTCAGCCCCAGCATTTT
once	TRBJ2-3	TRBD2	TRBV10-3	CATGTSGGTDTQYF	TGTGCCACCGGGACTAGCGGGGGCACAGATACGCAGTATTTT
-	TRBJ1-2	-	TRBV7-2	CASSLDLYYGYTF	TGTGCCAGCAGCTTAGATTTGTACTATGGCTACACCTTC
-	TRBJ2-5	TRBD2	TRBV7-2	CASSLALAGPPQETQYF	TGTGCCAGCAGCTTAGCTCTAGCGGGGCCTCCACAAGAGACCCAGTACTTC
once	TRBJ2-1	-	TRBV24-1	CATSEYPYNEQFF	TGTGCCACCAGTGAGTACCCCTACAATGAGCAGTTCTTC
-	TRBJ1-3	-	TRBV7-2	CASSLAVGSGNTIYF	TGTGCCAGCAGCTTAGCTGTGGGCAGCGGAAACACCATATATTTT
-	TRBJ1-1	-	TRBV25-1	CASKQGWNTEAFF	TGTGCCAGCAAACAGGGTTGGAACACTGAAGCTTTCTTT
-	TRBJ2-6	TRBD1	TRBV5-6	CASSSAGQGPAGANVLTF	TGTGCCAGCAGCTCAGCGGGACAGGGGCCCGCTGGGGCCAACGTCCTGACTTTC
-	TRBJ1-1	-	TRBV5-1	CASSSGTKNTEAFF	TGCGCCAGCAGCTCCGGGACGAAGAACACTGAAGCTTTCTTT
-	TRBJ2-2	-	TRBV7-2	CASSLGGSTGELFF	TGTGCCAGCAGCTTAGGGGGCAGTACCGGGGAGCTGTTTTTT
-	TRBJ1-2	-	TRBV28	CASSLGLVGYTF	TGTGCCAGCAGTTTAGGCCTGGTTGGCTACACCTTC
once	TRBJ2-1	-	TRBV10-3	CAISENRENEQFF	TGTGCCATCAGTGAAAACAGGGAGAATGAGCAGTTCTTC
-	TRBJ1-1	-	TRBV2	CASSHNTMNTEAFF	TGTGCCAGCAGCCATAACACCATGAACACTGAAGCTTTCTTT
-	TRBJ1-5	-	TRBV29-1	CSVARDIYQPQHF	TGCAGCGTGGCCCGGGACATATATCAGCCCCAGCATTTT
-	TRBJ2-5	-	TRBV7-9	CASSLTEGTQYF	TGTGCCAGCAGCTTGACAGAGGGGACCCAGTACTTC
-	TRBJ1-1	-	TRBV10-2	CASSENRVGGTEAFF	TGCGCCAGCAGTGAGAACAGGGTTGGGGGCACTGAAGCTTTCTTT
once	TRBJ2-1	TRBD2	TRBV10-1	CASSGSQGIGLAGNNEQFF	TGCGCCAGCAGTGGGTCACAGGGGATCGGACTAGCGGGAAACAATGAGCAGTTCTTC
-	TRBJ1-1	-	TRBV21-1	CASSAGGSTEAFF	TGTGCCAGCAGCGCGGGCGGGAGCACTGAAGCTTTCTTT
-	TRBJ2-3	TRBD2	TRBV6-2/TRBV6-3	CASSSRPSGGPTDTQYF	TGTGCCAGCAGTTCCCGGCCTAGCGGGGGCCCCACAGATACGCAGTATTTT
-	TRBJ2-5	-	TRBV20-1	CSASRSTQETQYF	TGCAGTGCCAGTAGAAGTACTCAAGAGACCCAGTACTTC
-	TRBJ2-1	TRBD1	TRBV19	CASRGTGGINEQFF	TGTGCCAGTAGGGGGACAGGGGGCATCAATGAGCAGTTCTTC
-	TRBJ2-1	-	TRBV7-2	CASSQPRSGLNEQFF	TGTGCCAGCAGCCAACCACGGTCCGGGCTAAATGAGCAGTTCTTC
-	TRBJ2-5	TRBD2	TRBV20-1	CSASPAGGSTRETQYF	TGCAGTGCTAGTCCAGCGGGGGGATCCACGCGGGAGACCCAGTACTTC
once	TRBJ1-1	-	TRBV18	CASSPFGQTNTEAFF	TGTGCCAGCTCACCCTTCGGGCAGACGAACACTGAAGCTTTCTTT
-	TRBJ1-3	-	TRBV4-2	CASSQGVNGNTIYF	TGTGCCAGCAGCCAGGGTGTTAATGGAAACACCATATATTTT
once	TRBJ2-5	TRBD2	TRBV19	CASRPSSGTRGETQYF	TGTGCCAGTAGACCCTCCTCCGGGACTAGAGGGGAGACCCAGTACTTC
-	TRBJ2-1	-	TRBV19	CASSQPGGAVWNEQFF	TGTGCCAGTAGTCAACCAGGGGGGGCGGTGTGGAATGAGCAGTTCTTC
-	TRBJ2-5	-	TRBV3-1/TRBV3-2	CASSLLETQYF	TGTGCCAGCAGCCTATTAGAGACCCAGTACTTC
-	TRBJ2-2	TRBD2	TRBV2	CASSRLAGGLAGELFF	TGTGCCAGCAGCCGACTAGCGGGGGGCTTGGCCGGGGAGCTGTTTTTT
-	TRBJ1-1	-	TRBV7-3	CASSLSLNTEAFF	TGTGCCAGCAGCTTATCACTGAACACTGAAGCTTTCTTT
few	TRBJ2-1	TRBD1	TRBV4-1	CASSPGTAYNEQFF	TGCGCCAGCAGCCCTGGGACAGCTTACAATGAGCAGTTCTTC